This paragraph covers one T cell receptor beta chain sequence. Its cognate antigen is unknown. V gave up 6 bases and J gave up 8 bases; unmatched junction bases: 12. The CDR3 has 16 residues. Assay used: immunoSEQ multiplex PCR; TCRdb lists only in-frame clones, some missing. The sample contains over 80,000 clones, 90% to 95% of which appear only once. These data are taken from a study of siplizumab effects on memory and regulatory T cells. Regarding the study as a whole: Tregs that proliferated in siplizumab cultures did not have their suppressive function confirmed. In the presence of siplizumab, alloreactive sequences traceable to unstimulated CD4+ memory cells were significantly reduced.

The sequence came from a human donor in good health. This chain joins TRBV23-1 and TRBJ2-1; 11 nucleotides align to TRBD1. TRBV23-1 is an ORF for which the function is uncertain. The sample comprised non-Treg CD4+ T cells sorted from blood. The CDR3: CASRYQPGQGVHEQFF. CDR3 nucleotides: TGCGCCAGCAGGTATCAACCGGGACAGGGGGTGCATGAGCAGTTCTTC.